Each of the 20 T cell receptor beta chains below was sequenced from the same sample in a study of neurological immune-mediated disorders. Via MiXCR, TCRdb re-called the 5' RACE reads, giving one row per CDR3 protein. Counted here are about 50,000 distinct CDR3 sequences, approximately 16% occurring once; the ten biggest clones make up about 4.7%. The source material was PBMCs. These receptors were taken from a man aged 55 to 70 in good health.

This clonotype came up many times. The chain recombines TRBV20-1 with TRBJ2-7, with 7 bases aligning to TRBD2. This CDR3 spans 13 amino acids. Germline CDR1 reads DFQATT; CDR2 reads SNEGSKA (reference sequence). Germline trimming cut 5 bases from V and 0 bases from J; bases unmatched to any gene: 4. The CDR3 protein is CSAPGTTSYEQYF. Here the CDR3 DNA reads TGCAGTGCTCCCGGGACTACCTCCTACGAGCAGTACTTC.

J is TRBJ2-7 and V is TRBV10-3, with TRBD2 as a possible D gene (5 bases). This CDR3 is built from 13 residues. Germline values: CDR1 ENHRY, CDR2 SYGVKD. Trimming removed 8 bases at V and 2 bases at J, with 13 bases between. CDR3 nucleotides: TGTGCCATCCGGGTAGACGGGACCTACGAGCAGTACTTC. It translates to CAIRVDGTYEQYF.

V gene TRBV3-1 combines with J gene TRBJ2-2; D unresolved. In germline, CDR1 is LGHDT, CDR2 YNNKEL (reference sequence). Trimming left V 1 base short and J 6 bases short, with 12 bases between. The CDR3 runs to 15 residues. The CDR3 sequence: CASSQGAPRAGELFF. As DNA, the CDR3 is TGTGCCAGCAGCCAAGGAGCCCCCCGGGCCGGGGAGCTGTTTTTT.

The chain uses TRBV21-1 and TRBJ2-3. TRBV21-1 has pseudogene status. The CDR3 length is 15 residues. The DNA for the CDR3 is TGTGCCAGCAGGCACCTAGGTGGGAAAACAGATACGCAGTATTTT. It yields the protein CASRHLGGKTDTQYF.

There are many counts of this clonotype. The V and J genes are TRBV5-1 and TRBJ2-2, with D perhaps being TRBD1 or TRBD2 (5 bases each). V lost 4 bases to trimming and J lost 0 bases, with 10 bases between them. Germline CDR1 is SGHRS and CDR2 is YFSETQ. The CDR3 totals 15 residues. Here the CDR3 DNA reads TGCGCCAGCAGCAGGGACCAGCCGAACACCGGGGAGCTGTTTTTT. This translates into CASSRDQPNTGELFF.

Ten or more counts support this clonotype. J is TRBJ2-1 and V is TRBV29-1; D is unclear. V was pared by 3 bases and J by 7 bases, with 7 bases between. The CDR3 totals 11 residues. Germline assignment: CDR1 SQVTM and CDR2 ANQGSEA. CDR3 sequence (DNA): TGCAGCGTTGACCCAGATAATGAGCAGTTCTTC. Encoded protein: CSVDPDNEQFF.

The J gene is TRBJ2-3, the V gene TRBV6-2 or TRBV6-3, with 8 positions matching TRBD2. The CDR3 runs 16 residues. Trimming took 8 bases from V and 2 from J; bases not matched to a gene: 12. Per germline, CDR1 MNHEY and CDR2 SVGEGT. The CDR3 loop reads CASGYGTGGVTDTQYF. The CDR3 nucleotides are TGTGCCAGCGGGTATGGTACGGGAGGGGTCACAGATACGCAGTATTTT.

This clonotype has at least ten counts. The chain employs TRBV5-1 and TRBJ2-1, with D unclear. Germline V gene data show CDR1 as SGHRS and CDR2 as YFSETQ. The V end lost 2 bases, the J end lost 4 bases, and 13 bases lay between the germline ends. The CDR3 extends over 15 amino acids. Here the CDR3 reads CASSLRAAAYNEQFF. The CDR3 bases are TGCGCCAGCAGCTTAAGGGCGGCGGCTTACAATGAGCAGTTCTTC. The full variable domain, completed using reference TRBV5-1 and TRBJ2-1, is KAGVTQTPRYLIKTRGQQVTLSCSPISGHRSVSWYQQTPGQGLQFLFEYFSETQRNKGNFPGRFSGRQFSNSRSEMNVSTLELGDSALYLCASSLRAAAYNEQFFGPGTRLTVL.

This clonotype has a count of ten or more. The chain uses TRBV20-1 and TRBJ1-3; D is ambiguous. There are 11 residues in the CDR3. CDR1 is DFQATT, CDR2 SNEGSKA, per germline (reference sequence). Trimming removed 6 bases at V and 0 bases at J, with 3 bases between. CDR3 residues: CSAYSGNTIYF. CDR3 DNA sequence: TGCAGTGCCTACTCTGGAAACACCATATATTTT.

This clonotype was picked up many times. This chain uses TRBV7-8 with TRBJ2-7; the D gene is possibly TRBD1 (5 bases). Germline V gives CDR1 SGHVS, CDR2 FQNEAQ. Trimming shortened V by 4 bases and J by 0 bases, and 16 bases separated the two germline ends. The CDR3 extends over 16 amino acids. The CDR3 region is CASSSRLTGDSYEQYF. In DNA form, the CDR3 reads TGTGCCAGCAGCTCTCGTCTAACAGGAGACTCCTACGAGCAGTACTTC.

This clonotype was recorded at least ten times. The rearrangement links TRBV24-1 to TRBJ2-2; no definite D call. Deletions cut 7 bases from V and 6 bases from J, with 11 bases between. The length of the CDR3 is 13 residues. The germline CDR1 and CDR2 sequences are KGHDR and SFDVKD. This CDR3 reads CATSATSPGELFF. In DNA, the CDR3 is TGTGCCACCAGCGCGACGAGTCCCGGGGAGCTGTTTTTT.

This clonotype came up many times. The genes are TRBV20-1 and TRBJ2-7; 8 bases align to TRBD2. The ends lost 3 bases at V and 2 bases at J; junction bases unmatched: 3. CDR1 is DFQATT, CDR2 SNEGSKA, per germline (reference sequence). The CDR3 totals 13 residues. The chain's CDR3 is CSASPAGAYEQYF. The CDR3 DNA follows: TGCAGTGCTAGCCCAGCGGGGGCCTACGAGCAGTACTTC.

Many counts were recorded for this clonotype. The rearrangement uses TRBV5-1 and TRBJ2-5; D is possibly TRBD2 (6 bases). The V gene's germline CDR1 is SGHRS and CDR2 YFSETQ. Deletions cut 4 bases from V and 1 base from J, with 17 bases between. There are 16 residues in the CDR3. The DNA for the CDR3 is TGCGCCAGCAGCCCCGGGGTAGCGGACGTCCAAGAGACCCAGTACTTC. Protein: CASSPGVADVQETQYF. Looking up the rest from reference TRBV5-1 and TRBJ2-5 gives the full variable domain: KAGVTQTPRYLIKTRGQQVTLSCSPISGHRSVSWYQQTPGQGLQFLFEYFSETQRNKGNFPGRFSGRQFSNSRSEMNVSTLELGDSALYLCASSPGVADVQETQYFGPGTRLLVL.

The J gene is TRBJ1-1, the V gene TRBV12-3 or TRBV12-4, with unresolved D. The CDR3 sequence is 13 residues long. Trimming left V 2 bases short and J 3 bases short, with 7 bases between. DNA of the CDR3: TGTGCCAGCAGTTTATCGGCGGACACTGAAGCTTTCTTT. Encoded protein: CASSLSADTEAFF.

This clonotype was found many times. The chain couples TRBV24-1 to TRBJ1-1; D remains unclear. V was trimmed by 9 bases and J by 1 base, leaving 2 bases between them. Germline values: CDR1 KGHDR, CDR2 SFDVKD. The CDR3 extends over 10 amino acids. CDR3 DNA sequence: TGTGCCACCGAGAACACTGAAGCTTTCTTT. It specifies CATENTEAFF.

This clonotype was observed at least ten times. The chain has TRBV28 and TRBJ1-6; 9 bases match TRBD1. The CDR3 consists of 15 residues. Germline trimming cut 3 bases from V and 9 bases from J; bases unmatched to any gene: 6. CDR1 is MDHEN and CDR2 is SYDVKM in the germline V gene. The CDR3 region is CASSFPGQGASPLHF. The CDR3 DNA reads TGTGCCAGCAGTTTCCCGGGACAGGGTGCTTCACCCCTCCACTTT.

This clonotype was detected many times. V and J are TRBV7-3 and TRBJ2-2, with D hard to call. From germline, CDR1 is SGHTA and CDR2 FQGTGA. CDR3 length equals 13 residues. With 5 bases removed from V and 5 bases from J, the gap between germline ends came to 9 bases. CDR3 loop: CASSPVLTGELFF. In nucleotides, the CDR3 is TGTGCCAGCAGCCCCGTTTTGACCGGGGAGCTGTTTTTT.

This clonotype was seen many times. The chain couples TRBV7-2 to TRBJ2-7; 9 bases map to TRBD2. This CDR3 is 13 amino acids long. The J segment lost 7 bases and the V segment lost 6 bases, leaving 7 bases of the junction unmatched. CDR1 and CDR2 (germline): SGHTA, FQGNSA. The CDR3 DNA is TGTGCCAGCAGTTCAACTAGCGGGTTTGAGCAGTACTTC. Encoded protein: CASSSTSGFEQYF. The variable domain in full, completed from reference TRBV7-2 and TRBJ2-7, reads GAGVSQSPSNKVTEKGKDVELRCDPISGHTALYWYRQSLGQGLEFLIYFQGNSAPDKSGLPSDRFSAERTGGSVSTLTIQRTQQEDSAVYLCASSSTSGFEQYFGPGTRLTVT.

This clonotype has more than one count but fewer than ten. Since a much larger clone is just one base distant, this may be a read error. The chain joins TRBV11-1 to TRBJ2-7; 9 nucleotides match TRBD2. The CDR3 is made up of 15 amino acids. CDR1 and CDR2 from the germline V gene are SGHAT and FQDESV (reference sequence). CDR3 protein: CVSSFLSGRRYEQYF. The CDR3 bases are TGTGTCAGCAGCTTCTTAAGCGGGAGGAGGTACGAGCAGTACTTC.

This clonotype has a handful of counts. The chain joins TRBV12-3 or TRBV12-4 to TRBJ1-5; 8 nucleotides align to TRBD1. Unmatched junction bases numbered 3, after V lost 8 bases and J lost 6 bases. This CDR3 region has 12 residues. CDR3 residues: CASGQGGQPQHF. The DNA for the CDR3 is TGTGCCAGCGGACAGGGAGGTCAGCCCCAGCATTTT.